A selection of T cell receptor beta chains follows, all from one sample in a study of T cell responses to AZD1222 COVID-19 vaccine. Profiling relied on immunoSEQ multiplex PCR, and the TCRdb table lists in-frame clones only, not all of them. The sample consists of about 100,000 clones, roughly nine tenths of them appearing once. The sample consisted of peripheral blood, taken on day 0 of AZD1222 vaccination. These receptors all stem from an adult in good health. Each CDR3 is given with its conserved first and last residue. Fields, in order: D gene, clone size, V gene, J gene, CDR3 protein, CDR3 DNA. The D gene is left open where the match is weak. Part of the rows lack a size; the others show once, few, many or a class for expanded clones.

D gene: TRBD1
clone size: few
V gene: TRBV19
J gene: TRBJ1-2
CDR3 protein: CASSRDRGLSGYTF
CDR3 DNA: TGTGCCAGTAGTAGGGACAGGGGGCTTAGTGGCTACACCTTC

D gene: -
clone size: -
V gene: TRBV2
J gene: TRBJ2-7
CDR3 protein: CASREGDGYEQYF
CDR3 DNA: TGTGCCAGCAGAGAGGGAGACGGTTACGAGCAGTACTTC

D gene: TRBD2
clone size: once
V gene: TRBV28
J gene: TRBJ2-1
CDR3 protein: CASSQGTTGNEQFF
CDR3 DNA: TGTGCCAGCAGTCAAGGGACTACGGGGAATGAGCAGTTCTTC

D gene: TRBD1
clone size: -
V gene: TRBV10-3
J gene: TRBJ1-5
CDR3 protein: CAIRLKLRGNQPQHF
CDR3 DNA: TGTGCCATCAGACTGAAACTCAGGGGGAATCAGCCCCAGCATTTT

D gene: -
clone size: -
V gene: TRBV12-3/TRBV12-4
J gene: TRBJ2-3
CDR3 protein: CASSFVGADTQYF
CDR3 DNA: TGTGCCAGCAGTTTTGTGGGGGCAGATACGCAGTATTTT

D gene: TRBD2
clone size: -
V gene: TRBV19
J gene: TRBJ2-2
CDR3 protein: CASTSWGGSEGELFF
CDR3 DNA: TGTGCCAGTACCTCCTGGGGAGGGAGTGAGGGGGAGCTGTTTTTT

D gene: -
clone size: once
V gene: TRBV7-8
J gene: TRBJ2-2
CDR3 protein: CASSVPPQGAGGELFF
CDR3 DNA: TGTGCCAGCAGCGTACCACCCCAAGGGGCAGGCGGGGAGCTGTTTTTT

D gene: TRBD1
clone size: -
V gene: TRBV11-2
J gene: TRBJ2-3
CDR3 protein: CASSLTGWGDTQYF
CDR3 DNA: TGTGCCAGCAGCTTGACAGGGTGGGGAGATACGCAGTATTTT

D gene: -
clone size: once
V gene: TRBV30
J gene: TRBJ1-4
CDR3 protein: CAWSRVGRANELFF
CDR3 DNA: TGTGCCTGGAGTCGGGTTGGACGGGCGAATGAACTGTTTTTT

D gene: TRBD2
clone size: few
V gene: TRBV9
J gene: TRBJ2-3
CDR3 protein: CASSVLAGWTDTQYF
CDR3 DNA: TGTGCCAGCAGCGTACTAGCGGGCTGGACAGATACGCAGTATTTT

D gene: -
clone size: -
V gene: TRBV28
J gene: TRBJ2-1
CDR3 protein: CASTTGSPYNEQFF
CDR3 DNA: TGTGCCAGCACTACGGGTTCACCATACAATGAGCAGTTCTTC

D gene: TRBD1
clone size: -
V gene: TRBV6-2/TRBV6-3
J gene: TRBJ1-5
CDR3 protein: CASSDREKQPQHF
CDR3 DNA: TGTGCCAGCAGTGACAGGGAGAAGCAGCCCCAGCATTTT

D gene: TRBD2
clone size: few
V gene: TRBV6-5
J gene: TRBJ2-3
CDR3 protein: CASSSFAGGPGDTQYF
CDR3 DNA: TGTGCCAGCAGTTCATTTGCGGGAGGGCCCGGAGATACGCAGTATTTT

D gene: -
clone size: -
V gene: TRBV19
J gene: TRBJ1-4
CDR3 protein: CASSGSAVATNEKLFF
CDR3 DNA: TGTGCCAGTAGTGGCTCCGCCGTTGCAACTAATGAAAAACTGTTTTTT

D gene: -
clone size: -
V gene: TRBV11-2
J gene: TRBJ1-5
CDR3 protein: CASSLERQEAQHF
CDR3 DNA: TGTGCCAGCAGCTTAGAAAGGCAAGAGGCCCAGCATTTT

D gene: TRBD1
clone size: -
V gene: TRBV30
J gene: TRBJ1-1
CDR3 protein: CAWTSGTGSTEAFF
CDR3 DNA: TGTGCCTGGACCTCTGGGACAGGGTCCACTGAAGCTTTCTTT

D gene: -
clone size: once
V gene: TRBV11-3
J gene: TRBJ2-2
CDR3 protein: CASSRQMTGELFF
CDR3 DNA: TGTGCCAGCAGCCGACAGATGACCGGGGAGCTGTTTTTT

D gene: -
clone size: -
V gene: TRBV11-2
J gene: TRBJ2-1
CDR3 protein: CASSPGILGNEQFF
CDR3 DNA: TGTGCCAGCAGCCCGGGAATCCTGGGCAATGAGCAGTTCTTC

D gene: TRBD2
clone size: -
V gene: TRBV14
J gene: TRBJ2-7
CDR3 protein: CASSQGLLAGGYEQYF
CDR3 DNA: TGTGCCAGCAGCCAAGGGTTACTAGCGGGAGGTTACGAGCAGTACTTC

D gene: -
clone size: -
V gene: TRBV28
J gene: TRBJ1-5
CDR3 protein: CASSIGHLTSNQPQHF
CDR3 DNA: TGTGCCAGCAGTATAGGACACCTTACTAGCAATCAGCCCCAGCATTTT

D gene: -
clone size: -
V gene: TRBV3-1/TRBV3-2
J gene: TRBJ1-1
CDR3 protein: CASSPSSSNTEAFF
CDR3 DNA: TGTGCCAGCAGCCCCTCGAGTAGTAACACTGAAGCTTTCTTT

D gene: TRBD1
clone size: -
V gene: TRBV18
J gene: TRBJ2-1
CDR3 protein: CASSLTGEAGNEQFF
CDR3 DNA: TGTGCCAGCTCACTTACAGGGGAAGCAGGCAATGAGCAGTTCTTC

D gene: TRBD2
clone size: once
V gene: TRBV6-5
J gene: TRBJ2-3
CDR3 protein: CASTREGTDTQYF
CDR3 DNA: TGTGCCAGCACGCGGGAGGGGACAGATACGCAGTATTTT

D gene: -
clone size: -
V gene: TRBV7-9
J gene: TRBJ2-3
CDR3 protein: CASSLDGGHTQYF
CDR3 DNA: TGTGCCAGCAGCTTAGACGGGGGGCATACGCAGTATTTT

D gene: -
clone size: -
V gene: TRBV5-4
J gene: TRBJ2-5
CDR3 protein: CASSLYGEETQYF
CDR3 DNA: TGTGCCAGCAGCTTGTACGGAGAAGAGACCCAGTACTTC

D gene: -
clone size: -
V gene: TRBV11-3
J gene: TRBJ2-1
CDR3 protein: CASSLAPSSSSSYNEQFF
CDR3 DNA: TGTGCCAGCAGCTTAGCCCCTTCTAGCTCGAGCTCCTACAATGAGCAGTTCTTC